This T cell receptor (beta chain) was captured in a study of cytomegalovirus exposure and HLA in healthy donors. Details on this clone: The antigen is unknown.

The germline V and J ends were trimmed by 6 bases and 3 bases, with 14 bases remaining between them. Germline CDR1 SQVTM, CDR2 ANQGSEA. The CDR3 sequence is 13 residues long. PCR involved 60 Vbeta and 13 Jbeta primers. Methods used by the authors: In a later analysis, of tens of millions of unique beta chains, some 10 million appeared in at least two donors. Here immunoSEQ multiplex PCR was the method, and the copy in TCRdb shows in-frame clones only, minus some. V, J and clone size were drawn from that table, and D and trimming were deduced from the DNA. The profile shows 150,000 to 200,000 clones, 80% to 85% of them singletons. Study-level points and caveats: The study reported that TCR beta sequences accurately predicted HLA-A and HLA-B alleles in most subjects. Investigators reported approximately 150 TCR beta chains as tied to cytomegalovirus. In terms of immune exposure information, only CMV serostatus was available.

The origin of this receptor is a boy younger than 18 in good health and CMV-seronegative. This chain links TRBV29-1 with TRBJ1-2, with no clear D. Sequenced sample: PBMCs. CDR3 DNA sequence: TGCAGCGTCCGGAGGCGGTTGGACTATGGCTACACCTTC. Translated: CSVRRRLDYGYTF.